The next 3 T cell receptor beta chains were all read from a single sample in a study of vaccination and CD4 T cells after COVID-19. The antigens for these receptors are not known. The treatment here: approximately nine-day PBMC culture with coronavirus spike peptide pools or control peptides (ViraFEST assay). Sequencing of DNA taken from cultured CD4+ T cells relied on the Oncomine TCR Beta short-read assay. MiXCR, applied by TCRdb to the PCR reads, yields one record per CDR3 protein. The data contain a few thousand distinct CDR3 sequences, about 63% of them singletons. The sequenced material came from CD4+ T cells from blood, cultured in vitro. The origin of the receptors is a human donor who had recovered from COVID-19.

The chain uses TRBV4-1 and TRBJ1-2; D remains ambiguous. The CDR3 runs 16 residues. Germline V lookup: CDR1 MGHRA, CDR2 YSYEKL. Trimming pared 4 bases from V and 2 bases from J, leaving 17 bases between. CDR3 bases: TGCGCCAGCAGCCCCCCTGAACCGCATCCAAACTATGGCTACACCTTC. This encodes CASSPPEPHPNYGYTF.

The CDR3 DNA sequence: TGCAGTGCTAGACTTAATCCGGTTCAGCCCCAGCATTTT. This sequence encodes CSARLNPVQPQHF. The V and J genes are TRBV20-1 and TRBJ1-5; unclear D gene. CDR1 and CDR2 from the germline V gene are DFQATT and SNEGSKA (reference sequence). CDR3 length: 13 residues. V dropped 2 bases and J dropped 6 bases, with 11 bases sitting between them.

This chain uses TRBV6-1 with TRBJ2-7; a possible D gene is TRBD1 (8 bases). The V end lost 8 bases, the J end lost 3 bases, and 14 bases lay between the germline ends. CDR3 length equals 13 residues. CDR1 and CDR2 from the germline V gene are MNHNS and SASEGT. The CDR3 region has the DNA TGTGCCAGCGGGAGGGACAGGCACTACGAGCAGTACTTC. This gives the protein CASGRDRHYEQYF.